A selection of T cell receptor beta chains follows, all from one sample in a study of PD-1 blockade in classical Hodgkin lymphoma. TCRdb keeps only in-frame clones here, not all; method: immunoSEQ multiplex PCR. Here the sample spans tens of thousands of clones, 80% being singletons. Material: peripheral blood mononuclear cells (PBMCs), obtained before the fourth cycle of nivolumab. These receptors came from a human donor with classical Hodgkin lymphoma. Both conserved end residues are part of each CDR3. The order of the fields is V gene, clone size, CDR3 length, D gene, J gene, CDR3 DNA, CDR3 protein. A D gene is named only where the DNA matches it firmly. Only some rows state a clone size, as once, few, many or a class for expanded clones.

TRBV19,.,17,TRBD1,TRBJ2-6,TGTGCCAGTACCTGGACAGGGCCAGTCTCTGGGGCCAACGTCCTGACTTTC,CASTWTGPVSGANVLTF
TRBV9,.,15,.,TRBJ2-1,TGTGCCAGCAGCGAACGGGTGCGGGGCGGAAATGAGCAGTTCTTC,CASSERVRGGNEQFF
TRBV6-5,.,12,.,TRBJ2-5,TGTGCCAGCAGCCTTACAAAAGAGACCCAGTACTTC,CASSLTKETQYF
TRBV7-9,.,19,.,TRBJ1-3,TGTGCCAGCAGCGAATTGGGGCCCGAACAGGTCTACTCTGGAAACACCATATATTTT,CASSELGPEQVYSGNTIYF
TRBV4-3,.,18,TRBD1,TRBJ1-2,TGCGCCAGCAGCCAAGATTTACCGCGGGACAGGGTGGCCTATGGCTACACCTTC,CASSQDLPRDRVAYGYTF
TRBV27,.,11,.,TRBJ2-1,TGTGCCAGCAGTTTTTACAATGAGCAGTTCTTC,CASSFYNEQFF
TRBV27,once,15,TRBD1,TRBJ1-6,TGTGCCAGCAGTTTATTGCAGGGGGGGAATTCACCCCTCCACTTT,CASSLLQGGNSPLHF
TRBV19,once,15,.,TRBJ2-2,TGTGCCAGTAGTATAGAACTAGCAGCGGCCGGGGAGCTGTTTTTT,CASSIELAAAGELFF
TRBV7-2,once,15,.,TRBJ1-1,TGTGCCAGCAGCTTAGGGGCTCGGGAATTATTTAAAGCTTTCTTT,CASSLGARELFKAFF
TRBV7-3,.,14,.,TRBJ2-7,TGTGCCAGCAGCGCCGCCGCGGGGTTCAACGAGCAGTACTTC,CASSAAAGFNEQYF